Shown below are 13 T cell receptor beta chains from a single sample sequenced in a study of blood T cell repertoires in COVID-19. Sequenced by immunoSEQ multiplex PCR; TCRdb stores in-frame clones only, minus some. The sample lists 100,000 or so clones, about 80% seen once, with just under 4.5% in the top ten. The source material was peripheral blood. These receptors came from a human donor in a cohort sampled during active COVID-19.

This clone has more than one count but fewer than ten. This chain joins TRBV19 and TRBJ1-1, with 9 bases matching TRBD1. With V trimmed by 4 bases and J by 4 bases, 7 bases remained unmatched. Germline loops: CDR1 LNHDA, CDR2 SQIVND (reference sequence). This CDR3 has 15 residues. This CDR3 is CASSTIGTGSTEAFF. DNA of the CDR3: TGTGCCAGTAGTACGATCGGGACAGGGAGCACTGAAGCTTTCTTT.

This clone is a singleton in its sample. The chain recombines TRBV6-2 or TRBV6-3 with TRBJ1-1, with a tentative D call TRBD1 (5 bases). Trimming removed 0 bases from V and 5 bases from J, with 16 bases in between. Looked up from germline, CDR1 is MNHEY and CDR2 is SVGEGT. The CDR3 has 16 amino acids. CDR3 bases: TGTGCCAGCAGTTACTCGAAAGGGGCAGGGCGGACTGAAGCTTTCTTT. It translates to CASSYSKGAGRTEAFF.

The chain has TRBV27 and TRBJ1-2; 11 nucleotides match TRBD1. The CDR3 is 16 residues long. The V gene end was trimmed by 3 bases and the J gene end by 8 bases; junction bases not matched to a gene: 11. CDR1 and CDR2 (germline): MNHEY, SMNVEV (reference sequence). The CDR3 spells CASSLPRTRTGGGYTF. The CDR3 nucleotides are TGTGCCAGCAGTTTGCCCCGTACTCGGACAGGGGGCGGCTACACCTTC.

This chain connects TRBV19 to TRBJ1-4; D is uncertain. V shed 4 bases and J shed 7 bases, with 16 bases lying between them. There are 15 residues in the CDR3. The germline gives CDR1 LNHDA, CDR2 SQIVND (reference sequence). The CDR3 DNA is TGTGCCAGTAGTACTGCCTCGGGTGGCCCTGAAAAACTGTTTTTT. Translation: CASSTASGGPEKLFF.

This chain links TRBV3-1 (or the pseudogene TRBV3-2) with TRBJ2-1; 8 positions agree with TRBD2. The V segment lost 0 bases and the J segment 6 bases; nucleotides outside the gene matches: 7. The CDR3 extends over 16 amino acids. The V gene's germline CDR1 is LGHDT and CDR2 YNNKEL (reference sequence). The CDR3 is CASSQEGGGYVNEQFF. As DNA, the CDR3 is TGTGCCAGCAGCCAAGAAGGCGGGGGGTACGTCAATGAGCAGTTCTTC.

The chain's CDR3 is CARTDSNQPQHF. As DNA, the CDR3 is TGTGCCAGGACAGATAGCAATCAGCCCCAGCATTTT. The J gene is TRBJ1-5, the V gene TRBV6-6; D may be TRBD1 (5 bases). The CDR3 consists of 12 residues. V was cut by 9 bases and J by 0 bases, with 6 bases left in between. Germline V gives CDR1 MNHNY, CDR2 SVGAGI (reference sequence).

This sequence joins TRBV19 and TRBJ2-1; tentatively, D is TRBD1 (6 bases). CDR3 length: 15 amino acids. Germline V CDR1 and CDR2: LNHDA, SQIVND (reference sequence). V was shortened by 7 bases and J by 4 bases, with 17 bases between the two germline ends. The CDR3 DNA reads as TGTGCCAGTACCGATGGGGGCAGCCTTTACAATGAGCAGTTCTTC. Its translation: CASTDGGSLYNEQFF. Using reference TRBV19 and TRBJ2-1 for the parts outside the CDR3, the full variable domain is DGGITQSPKYLFRKEGQNVTLSCEQNLNHDAMYWYRQDPGQGLRLIYYSQIVNDFQKGDIAEGYSVSREKKESFPLTVTSAQKNPTAFYLCASTDGGSLYNEQFFGPGTRLTVL.

The sample holds one count of this clone. This chain connects TRBV5-6 to TRBJ2-3; D is undetermined. Germline values: CDR1 SGHDT, CDR2 YYEEEE. There are 13 residues in the CDR3. The V end lost 1 base, the J end lost 2 bases, and 5 bases lay between the germline ends. CDR3: CASSLQVTDTQYF. The CDR3, as DNA: TGTGCCAGCAGCTTGCAGGTCACAGATACGCAGTATTTT.

This clone was picked up one time. The rearrangement joins TRBV19 to TRBJ1-5, with 9 bases that match TRBD1. Trimming took 4 bases from V and 1 from J; bases not matched to a gene: 8. Germline V gene sequence: CDR1 LNHDA, CDR2 SQIVND (reference sequence). This CDR3 comprises 17 residues. CDR3 residues: CASSTLTGTGSNQPQHF. The CDR3 region has the DNA TGTGCCAGTAGTACTTTAACCGGGACAGGGAGCAATCAGCCCCAGCATTTT.

This clone was detected only a few times. The V and J genes are TRBV7-9 and TRBJ2-2, with 7 bases identical to TRBD1. Germline values: CDR1 SEHNR, CDR2 FQNEAQ (reference sequence). Trimming removed 5 bases from V and 0 bases from J; junction bases left unmatched: 3. The CDR3 loop spans 15 amino acids. The CDR3 DNA reads TGTGCCAGCAGCGCCAGGGGGACGAACACCGGGGAGCTGTTTTTT. It yields the protein CASSARGTNTGELFF.

The rearrangement uses TRBV15 and TRBJ2-3; 10 nucleotides line up with TRBD1. V lost 0 bases, J lost 5 bases, and 5 bases stayed unmatched. Germline V gene sequence: CDR1 LNHNV, CDR2 YYDKDF (reference sequence). This CDR3 is built from 16 residues. CDR3 sequence: CATSRDYGQGGDTQYF. CDR3 bases: TGTGCCACCAGCAGAGATTACGGACAGGGGGGAGATACGCAGTATTTT. Looking up the rest from reference TRBV15 and TRBJ2-3 gives the full variable domain: DAMVIQNPRYQVTQFGKPVTLSCSQTLNHNVMYWYQQKSSQAPKLLFHYYDKDFNNEADTPDNFQSRRPNTSFCFLDIRSPGLGDTAMYLCATSRDYGQGGDTQYFGPGTRLTVL.

For this clone: Other DNA sequences in this specimen translate into the identical CDR3. V gene TRBV5-1 combines with J gene TRBJ2-1; D gene ambiguous. The CDR3 contains 12 residues. Germline CDR1 is SGHRS and CDR2 is YFSETQ. V was shortened by 3 bases and J by 4 bases, with 5 bases between the two germline ends. This chain's CDR3 is CASSSGYNEQFF. The DNA for the CDR3 is TGCGCCAGCAGCTCCGGTTACAATGAGCAGTTCTTC.

The gene calls are TRBV5-6 and TRBJ1-6; 7 bases map to TRBD1. The CDR3 consists of 15 residues. Trimming at V came to 4 bases and at J to 7 bases, leaving 8 bases not matched to a gene. Germline V lookup: CDR1 SGHDT, CDR2 YYEEEE. This chain's CDR3 is CASSLEGAGNSPLHF. In DNA form, the CDR3 reads TGTGCCAGCAGCCTGGAGGGGGCAGGGAATTCACCCCTCCACTTT.